What follows are 12 T cell receptor beta chains derived from one specimen sequenced in a study of monozygotic twins with inflammatory bowel disease. TCRdb reprocessed the 5' RACE reads and stores each CDR3 protein as one record, lacking DNA. Listed are fewer than 350,000 distinct CDR3 sequences; 2% to 2.5% falls within the top ten. Sequenced: blood. The receptors originated from a human donor with ulcerative colitis or Crohn's disease, or a healthy co-twin of an affected twin (not recorded which).

The chain combines TRBV20-1 with TRBJ1-1. Germline CDR1 is DFQATT and CDR2 is SNEGSKA (reference sequence). CDR3 length: 13 residues. CDR3 in amino acids: CSARNLKNTEAFF.

The rearrangement links TRBV7-9 to TRBJ1-1. The CDR3 covers 13 residues. Per germline, CDR1 SEHNR and CDR2 FQNEAQ (reference sequence). The CDR3 here is CASSFLPNTEALF.

This chain links TRBV5-1 with TRBJ2-4; with no DNA, the TCRdb D assignment of TRBD1 cannot be verified. CDR3 length: 16 amino acids. The germline gives CDR1 SGHRS, CDR2 YFSETQ. CDR3: CASSSPSGREMDMQYF.

V gene TRBV5-1 combines with J gene TRBJ1-1; TCRdb's D call, TRBD1, is unchecked because there is no DNA. CDR1 and CDR2 (germline): SGHRS, YFSETQ. The CDR3 is made up of 14 amino acids. CDR3 sequence reads: CASSLNTGTTEAFF. Filled out from reference TRBV5-1 and TRBJ1-1, the complete variable domain reads KAGVTQTPRYLIKTRGQQVTLSCSPISGHRSVSWYQQTPGQGLQFLFEYFSETQRNKGNFPGRFSGRQFSNSRSEMNVSTLELGDSALYLCASSLNTGTTEAFFGQGTRLTVV.

V and J are TRBV6-1 and TRBJ1-2; TCRdb proposes TRBD1, but this gene call is untestable without DNA. Germline CDR1 and CDR2: MNHNS and SASEGT. The CDR3 sequence is 13 residues long. The chain's CDR3 is CASSERGSYGYTF.

The rearrangement uses TRBV29-1 and TRBJ2-1; as DNA is missing, the TRBD2 call by TCRdb cannot be tested. The CDR3 has 17 residues. From germline, CDR1 is SQVTM and CDR2 ANQGSEA. The CDR3 is CSVEAPSAGGFWGEQFF.

The chain employs TRBV3-1 and TRBJ2-3; the TRBD2 assignment by TCRdb is unverifiable without DNA. Germline-derived CDR1 and CDR2 are LGHDT and YNNKEL (reference sequence). CDR3 length equals 16 residues. The CDR3: CASSPEAGVGTDTQYF.

The chain couples TRBV7-2 to TRBJ1-1. Germline lookup yields CDR1 SGHTA and CDR2 FQGNSA. The CDR3 runs to 13 residues. CDR3 amino acids: CASSSGWGTEAFF.

This rearrangement joins TRBV11-2 to TRBJ2-7; TCRdb selects TRBD2, and the lack of DNA leaves this call unchecked. The length of the CDR3 is 17 residues. CDR1 is SGHAT, CDR2 FQNNGV, per germline. This chain's CDR3 is CASSLDSRASVSYEQYF.

The V and J genes are TRBV5-4 and TRBJ2-7; TCRdb proposes TRBD1, but this gene call is untestable without DNA. The CDR3 spans 12 residues. Germline-derived CDR1 and CDR2 are SGHNT and YYREEE (reference sequence). CDR3 sequence reads: CASERESGQQYF.

The J gene is TRBJ2-1, the V gene TRBV5-1. Germline lookup yields CDR1 SGHRS and CDR2 YFSETQ. The CDR3 length is 15 residues. CDR3 in amino acids: CASRFNLAGYNEQFF.

This chain connects TRBV12-3 or TRBV12-4 to TRBJ2-3; TCRdb's D call, TRBD1, is unchecked because there is no DNA. The CDR3 is 16 residues long. CDR3 sequence: CASSLTDRTSTDTQYF.